Detailed here is one T cell receptor beta chain. The antigen remains unidentified. The germline V and J ends were trimmed by 3 bases and 1 base, with 8 bases remaining between them. The CDR3 runs to 14 residues. This record belongs to a study of neurological immune-mediated disorders. Via MiXCR, TCRdb re-called the 5' RACE reads, giving one row per CDR3 protein. The table records about 76,000 distinct CDR3 sequences, 15% to 20% of them present only once. Source material was 2 million unsorted PBMCs, stored at -80 °C in RNAlater. The study, taken as a whole, reports: Private repertoires in all groups were suggested, as expanded clones shared no CDR3 amino acid sequences across subjects.

The chain combines TRBV12-3 or TRBV12-4 with TRBJ2-3; D not certain. The clonotype comes from a woman in her 40s in good health. The sample taken for sequencing was PBMCs. The CDR3 reads CASSFISGTDTQYF. Here the CDR3 DNA reads TGTGCCAGCAGTTTCATTTCTGGCACAGATACGCAGTATTTT.